Below, 18 T cell receptor beta chains from the same sample are listed, as sequenced in a study of T cell responses to AZD1222 COVID-19 vaccine. The table came from immunoSEQ multiplex PCR; TCRdb's copy has only in-frame clones and leaves some out. The sample contains about 110,000 clones, approximately 90% of which appear only once. Sequenced material: peripheral blood, taken on day 0 of MenACWY control vaccination. The receptors were gathered from an adult in good health.

The V and J genes are TRBV29-1 and TRBJ2-7; TRBD1 agrees at 9 bases. This CDR3 contains 13 residues. J was trimmed by 4 bases and V by 4 bases; bases with no gene match: 5. Germline values: CDR1 SQVTM, CDR2 ANQGSEA. The CDR3 coding sequence is TGCAGCGTTGGGGTGGACAGGGGTTACGAGCAGTACTTC. Its protein is CSVGVDRGYEQYF.

The V and J genes are TRBV7-2 and TRBJ1-5; the D gene is possibly TRBD1 (5 bases). The germline CDR1 and CDR2 sequences are SGHTA and FQGNSA. This CDR3 contains 15 residues. V lost 3 bases and J lost 15, with 24 bases in between. CDR3 sequence reads: CASSFLGGDSPVVHF. The DNA for the CDR3 is TGTGCCAGCAGCTTTCTTGGGGGTGACAGTCCCGTTGTGCATTTT.

Notes on this clone: Mismatch with germline at one junction end may stem from a read error. The V call is TRBV6-1, the J call TRBJ2-1; D is unresolved. The CDR3 consists of 12 residues. Germline CDR1 reads MNHNS; CDR2 reads SASEGT. The CDR3 spells CASSQAFGPVFF. The CDR3 DNA follows: TGTGCCAGCAGTCAAGCGTTCGGACCCGTGTTCTTC.

V and J are TRBV2 and TRBJ1-6; TRBD1 matches 11 bases. V dropped 7 bases and J dropped 10; count of bases not matched to a gene: 6. CDR3 length equals 14 residues. In germline, CDR1 is SNHLY, CDR2 FYNNEI. This chain's CDR3 is CASTTDRGQSPLHF. CDR3 DNA: TGTGCCAGCACCACGGACAGGGGGCAATCACCCCTCCACTTT.

The rearrangement joins TRBV28 to TRBJ1-3; the D is unclear. Germline assignment: CDR1 MDHEN and CDR2 SYDVKM. V shed 3 bases and J shed 0 bases, with 9 bases lying between them. This CDR3 region has 15 residues. In DNA form, the CDR3 reads TGTGCCAGCAGTTTTTGGCGGAACTCTGGAAACACCATATATTTT. As protein: CASSFWRNSGNTIYF. The full variable domain, completed using reference TRBV28 and TRBJ1-3, is DVKVTQSSRYLVKRTGEKVFLECVQDMDHENMFWYRQDPGLGLRLIYFSYDVKMKEKGDIPEGYSVSREKKERFSLILESASTNQTSMYLCASSFWRNSGNTIYFGEGSWLTVV.

J is TRBJ2-2 and V is TRBV30, with a possible D match to TRBD1 (6 bases). The germline V and J ends were trimmed by 3 bases and 6 bases, with 14 bases remaining between them. CDR3 length: 14 amino acids. Per the germline V gene, CDR1 is GTSNPN and CDR2 is SVGIG (reference sequence). CDR3 residues: CAWRTTGASGELFF. As DNA, the CDR3 is TGTGCCTGGAGGACGACAGGCGCCTCCGGGGAGCTGTTTTTT.

The chain is built from TRBV5-1 and TRBJ2-1; 12 bases fit TRBD2. With V trimmed by 0 bases and J by 3 bases, 10 bases remained unmatched. Germline loops: CDR1 SGHRS, CDR2 YFSETQ. This CDR3 has 19 amino acids. The CDR3 DNA sequence: TGCGCCAGCAGCTTGGTGGCTAGCGGGGGGGCGTATCACTACAATGAGCAGTTCTTC. This translates into CASSLVASGGAYHYNEQFF.

The chain links TRBV4-1 to TRBJ2-3; either TRBD1 or TRBD2 may supply D (6 bases each). V was pared by 0 bases and J by 5 bases, with 15 bases between. Germline assignment: CDR1 MGHRA and CDR2 YSYEKL. The CDR3 runs 16 residues. CDR3 residues: CASSQDTSGGLDTQYF. The CDR3 DNA follows: TGCGCCAGCAGCCAAGATACGTCCGGGGGCTTAGATACGCAGTATTTT.

This chain connects TRBV29-1 to TRBJ2-7; D may be TRBD1 (5 bases). In germline, CDR1 is SQVTM, CDR2 ANQGSEA. With 4 bases removed from V and 3 bases from J, the gap between germline ends came to 7 bases. This CDR3 comprises 11 residues. The CDR3 bases are TGCAGCGTTGGACAGATCTACGAGCAGTACTTC. Translated, it gives CSVGQIYEQYF.

This chain joins TRBV4-2 and TRBJ2-3; D remains ambiguous. From germline, CDR1 is LGHNA and CDR2 YNFKEQ. Trimming took 1 base from V and 6 from J, leaving 8 bases between them. The CDR3 totals 13 residues. In nucleotides, the CDR3 is TGTGCCAGCAGCCAAGTAGAGTCGGATACGCAGTATTTT. Encoded protein: CASSQVESDTQYF.

This clone was detected only once. The chain is built from TRBV2 and TRBJ2-2; weak D call: TRBD1 (6 bases). The length of the CDR3 is 14 residues. Germline V lookup: CDR1 SNHLY, CDR2 FYNNEI. V lost 6 bases, J lost 3 bases, and 11 bases lay in between. CDR3 DNA: TGTGCCAGCAGGGGGGACATCTACACCGGGGAGCTGTTTTTT. Its translation: CASRGDIYTGELFF.

The J gene is TRBJ1-1, the V gene TRBV5-4; a possible D gene is TRBD1 (5 bases). From germline, CDR1 is SGHNT and CDR2 YYREEE (reference sequence). The CDR3 totals 13 residues. V was shortened by 1 base and J by 6 bases, with 10 bases between the two germline ends. The CDR3 DNA reads as TGTGCCAGCAGCTTGTCCAGGGCAGCTGAAGCTTTCTTT. Amino acids: CASSLSRAAEAFF.

The chain is built from TRBV28 and TRBJ2-7, with 9 positions matching TRBD1. Germline values: CDR1 MDHEN, CDR2 SYDVKM. This CDR3 comprises 13 residues. J lost 2 bases, V lost 8 bases, and 4 bases had no gene match. CDR3 coding DNA: TGTGCCAGCTCTAGGACAGGGGCCTACGAGCAGTACTTC. It encodes CASSRTGAYEQYF.

CDR3 bases: TGTGCCAGCAGCCAAGTTATGAACACTGAAGCTTTCTTT. Protein product: CASSQVMNTEAFF. The V gene is TRBV3-1 (or the pseudogene TRBV3-2), the J gene TRBJ1-1; D gene uncertain. The germline V and J ends were trimmed by 1 base and 0 bases, with 3 bases remaining between them. CDR1 and CDR2 from the germline V gene are LGHDT and YNNKEL (reference sequence). CDR3 size: 13 residues.

The CDR3 sequence is CASSIEDARAEAFF. CDR3 DNA: TGTGCCAGTAGTATAGAAGACGCTCGGGCTGAAGCTTTCTTT. The V gene is TRBV19, the J gene TRBJ1-1, with D uncertain. The V end lost 0 bases, the J end lost 6 bases, and 11 bases lay between the germline ends. There are 14 residues in the CDR3. Germline CDR1 reads LNHDA; CDR2 reads SQIVND (reference sequence).

CDR3 amino acids: CASSLYAGVGTDTQYF. CDR3 nucleotide sequence: TGTGCCAGCAGCTTATACGCGGGGGTCGGCACAGATACGCAGTATTTT. The chain joins TRBV11-2 to TRBJ2-3; 7 bases fit TRBD2. In germline, CDR1 is SGHAT, CDR2 FQNNGV. V trimming: 2 bases; J trimming: 1 base; junction bases outside the gene matches: 6. This CDR3 spans 16 amino acids.

This chain joins TRBV11-3 and TRBJ2-1; tentatively, D is TRBD1 (6 bases). Between the trimmed V and J ends, which lost 1 base and 8 bases, there was a span of 12 bases. Germline CDR1 reads SGHNT; CDR2 reads YENEEA. This CDR3 comprises 14 residues. CDR3 DNA: TGTGCCAGCAGCTTAGGCAGGGGAAGGGATGAGCAGTTCTTC. Translating it yields CASSLGRGRDEQFF.

The rearrangement uses TRBV3-1 (or the pseudogene TRBV3-2) and TRBJ1-4; the D gene is possibly TRBD1 (6 bases). Germline lookup yields CDR1 LGHDT and CDR2 YNNKEL (reference sequence). Trimming shortened V by 3 bases and J by 8 bases, and 16 bases separated the two germline ends. This CDR3 is built from 15 residues. CDR3 sequence reads: CASSHLGTRREKLFF. The CDR3 DNA sequence: TGTGCCAGCAGCCACCTCGGGACACGTAGGGAAAAACTGTTTTTT.